The clone carrying this T cell receptor beta chain was seen a handful of times. These data are taken from a study of CD8+CD57+ T cells in acquired aplastic anemia. About the research overall: The average for DNA from sorted CD4+ and CD8+ cells was 3.2 ug.

TCR beta VDJ and CDR3 profiles were obtained from a genomic DNA template. TCRdb called the reads again in MiXCR, with one record for every CDR3 protein. Among roughly 260,000 distinct CDR3 sequences listed, roughly half were seen once. All sequencing subjects had displayed CD8+CD57+ cell expansion on flow cytometry. The patients, all of them, had severe acquired aplastic anemia. The junction had 6 bases not matched to a gene; V was cut back by 5 bases and J by 0 bases. CDR3 length: 16 amino acids. Germline V gene sequence: CDR1 SEHNR, CDR2 FQNEAQ (reference sequence). The clonotype originates from a human donor with aplastic anemia. J is TRBJ2-7 and V is TRBV7-9, with TRBD1 identical over 11 bases. Source material: sorted CD4+, CD8+, or CD8+CD57+ T cells (not recorded which) from PBMCs. In DNA form, the CDR3 reads TGTGCCAGCAGCGGGAGGGACAGGGGGAGCTCCTACGAGCAGTACTTC. Amino acid sequence: CASSGRDRGSSYEQYF.